These 17 T cell receptor beta chains originate from one sample sequenced in a study of T cell repertoires in cytomegalovirus infection. MiXCR, run by TCRdb on the reads, gives a single entry per CDR3 protein. The sample holds about 890,000 distinct CDR3 sequences, roughly 31% seen once. These receptors are not linked to any known antigen. This specimen was cultured CD8+ T cells from PBMCs, taken from culture after CMV antigen stimulation. Receptors were obtained from a human donor in good health (CMV status not recorded). Some clones in this sample may be carry-over from other donors' samples.

This clonotype turned up a few times. The J gene is TRBJ2-1, the V gene TRBV11-2, with no clear D. The CDR3 extends over 15 amino acids. Per the germline V gene, CDR1 is SGHAT and CDR2 is FQNNGV. The germline V and J ends were trimmed by 5 bases and 5 bases, with 16 bases remaining between them. For the CDR3, the DNA is TGTGCCAGCAGCCCAATCCCATCTCTCGACAATGAGCAGTTCTTC. Its protein product is CASSPIPSLDNEQFF. The full variable domain, in which reference TRBV11-2 and TRBJ2-1 provide the parts outside the CDR3, is EAGVAQSPRYKIIEKRQSVAFWCNPISGHATLYWYQQILGQGPKLLIQFQNNGVVDDSQLPKDRFSAERLKGVDSTLKIQPAKLEDSAVYLCASSPIPSLDNEQFFGPGTRLTVL.

This clonotype was seen more than once but under ten times. The CDR3 here is CASSEGRRGEQFF. The CDR3 nucleotides read TGCGCCAGCAGTGAAGGGAGAAGGGGGGAGCAGTTCTTC. The J gene is TRBJ2-1, the V gene TRBV10-2, with D tentatively TRBD1 (6 bases). CDR1 is WSHSY and CDR2 is SAAADI in the germline V gene. The CDR3 length is 13 residues. V lost 3 bases and J lost 10, with 13 bases in between.

J is TRBJ2-2 and V is TRBV7-6; D call uncertain. The germline V gene encodes CDR1 SGHVS and CDR2 FNYEAQ. V was pared by 6 bases and J by 3 bases, with 14 bases between. The CDR3 is made up of 15 amino acids. In DNA, the CDR3 is TGTGCCAGCAGGAGGACCCCTTCTTACACCGGGGAGCTGTTTTTT. As protein: CASRRTPSYTGELFF.

This clonotype has only one observation. The chain uses TRBV5-4 and TRBJ2-1; D may be TRBD1 or TRBD2 (5 bases each). Germline values: CDR1 SGHNT, CDR2 YYREEE (reference sequence). The CDR3 is 12 residues long. Trimming stripped 1 base from V and 13 bases from J, with 12 bases between. Here the CDR3 reads CASSLKVGDQFF. Written as DNA, the CDR3 is TGTGCCAGCAGCTTGAAGGTGGGGGATCAGTTCTTC.

This clonotype was seen only a few times. This chain joins TRBV7-9 and TRBJ1-6, with a tentative D call TRBD1 (5 bases). This CDR3 is 14 amino acids long. V gave up 11 bases and J gave up 7 bases, with 18 bases separating them. Germline V gives CDR1 SEHNR, CDR2 FQNEAQ (reference sequence). The CDR3 loop is CAGRGTAENSPLHF. The CDR3 region has the DNA TGTGCCGGCCGGGGGACCGCGGAGAATTCACCCCTCCACTTT.

V usage is TRBV6-1 and J usage is TRBJ2-3; either TRBD1 or TRBD2 may fit D (5 bases each). Between the trimmed V and J ends, which lost 8 bases and 4 bases, there was a span of 13 bases. The CDR3 extends over 13 amino acids. Germline CDR1 and CDR2: MNHNS and SASEGT. For the CDR3, the DNA is TGTGCCAGCTGGGGACCTCCACCAGATACGCAGTATTTT. Translating gives CASWGPPPDTQYF.

This clonotype was detected ten times or more. The rearrangement links TRBV28 to TRBJ2-5; 10 nucleotides align to TRBD1. V lost 6 bases, J lost 3 bases, and 10 bases stayed unmatched. The CDR3 spans 16 residues. Germline lookup yields CDR1 MDHEN and CDR2 SYDVKM. The CDR3 coding sequence is TGTGCCAGCAGCTTACGGGACAGGGGCCTTGAAGAGACCCAGTACTTC. Encoded protein: CASSLRDRGLEETQYF.

This clonotype was detected only a few times. The chain carries TRBV5-4 and TRBJ2-2; 8 positions match TRBD2. The CDR3 length is 15 residues. V lost 0 bases to trimming and J lost 4 bases; unmatched junction nucleotides: 2. Germline V gene lookup returns CDR1 SGHNT and CDR2 YYREEE (reference sequence). The CDR3 here is CASSLVTSGTGELFF. The CDR3 DNA reads as TGTGCCAGCAGCTTGGTTACTAGCGGCACCGGGGAGCTGTTTTTT.

This clonotype was picked up a small number of times. The chain is built from TRBV14 and TRBJ1-1; D ambiguous. Germline CDR1 reads SGHDN; CDR2 reads FVKESK. CDR3 size: 13 residues. V was cut by 4 bases and J by 6 bases, with 12 bases left in between. The chain's CDR3 is CASSPIKGAEAFF. The DNA of the CDR3 is TGTGCCAGCAGCCCGATAAAGGGAGCTGAAGCTTTCTTT. The whole variable domain, remainder taken from reference TRBV14 and TRBJ1-1, is EAGVTQFPSHSVIEKGQTVTLRCDPISGHDNLYWYRRVMGKEIKFLLHFVKESKQDESGMPNNRFLAERTGGTYSTLKVQPAELEDSGVYFCASSPIKGAEAFFGQGTRLTVV.

This chain links TRBV9 with TRBJ2-2, with 7 nucleotides matching TRBD2. The trim removed 4 bases at V and 2 bases at J, leaving 11 bases unmatched. Germline V lookup: CDR1 SGDLS, CDR2 YYNGEE. The CDR3 is 17 amino acids. As DNA, the CDR3 is TGTGCCAGCAGCACAAAGAGGGAGGGGCATAACACCGGGGAGCTGTTTTTT. Translating gives CASSTKREGHNTGELFF.

The rearrangement links TRBV5-5 to TRBJ2-5; unclear D gene. Germline-derived CDR1 and CDR2 are SGHKS and YYEKEE (reference sequence). Between the trimmed V and J ends, which lost 5 bases and 1 base, there was a span of 9 bases. CDR3 length: 13 amino acids. Here the CDR3 DNA reads TGTGCCAGCAGTCGTCCCAGCCAAGAGACCCAGTACTTC. This translates into CASSRPSQETQYF.

V usage is TRBV12-3 or TRBV12-4 and J usage is TRBJ2-5; D is uncertain. The CDR3 is made up of 13 amino acids. Trimming cost V 2 bases and J 5 bases, with 9 bases left between them. CDR3 residues: CASSLSAVETQYF. The CDR3 DNA follows: TGTGCCAGCAGTTTAAGTGCAGTGGAGACCCAGTACTTC.

This clonotype turned up a few times. V and J are TRBV6-2 or TRBV6-3 and TRBJ2-1, with D possibly being TRBD2 (5 bases). The germline gives CDR1 MNHEY, CDR2 SVGEGT. This CDR3 spans 14 amino acids. Trimming took off 7 bases at V and 0 bases at J, with 10 bases between the two ends. This CDR3 reads CASTVRGSYNEQFF. The CDR3 bases are TGTGCCAGCACCGTTCGGGGCTCCTACAATGAGCAGTTCTTC.

The chain is built from TRBV12-3 or TRBV12-4 and TRBJ2-5, with unresolved D. The germline V and J ends were trimmed by 6 bases and 5 bases, with 13 bases remaining between them. The CDR3 is 13 residues long. This CDR3 is CASRPQYRETQYF. In DNA form, the CDR3 reads TGTGCCAGCAGACCTCAGTACCGGGAGACCCAGTACTTC.

The CDR3 loop is CSVSQNTGELFF. In DNA form, the CDR3 reads TGCAGCGTCTCACAGAACACCGGGGAGCTGTTTTTT. The chain has TRBV29-1 and TRBJ2-2; D gene unclear. The CDR3 extends over 12 amino acids. Trimming pared 6 bases from V and 1 base from J, leaving 6 bases between. Per germline, CDR1 SQVTM and CDR2 ANQGSEA.

This clonotype was seen only a few times. V and J are TRBV28 and TRBJ1-6; 7 bases align to TRBD1. This CDR3 is 17 amino acids long. Germline V lookup: CDR1 MDHEN, CDR2 SYDVKM. The V gene end was trimmed by 2 bases and the J gene end by 4 bases; junction bases not matched to a gene: 8. CDR3: CASSLDPGQIYNSPLHF. CDR3 DNA sequence: TGTGCCAGCAGTTTAGACCCGGGACAGATTTATAATTCACCCCTCCACTTT.

The genes are TRBV6-2 or TRBV6-3 and TRBJ2-7; D is ambiguous. Germline loops: CDR1 MNHEY, CDR2 SVGEGT. Trimming took off 2 bases at V and 2 bases at J, with 10 bases between the two ends. CDR3 length: 14 amino acids. The CDR3 nucleotides are TGTGCCAGCAGTTACCCAGGTGACCCCTACGAGCAGTACGTC. Translating it yields CASSYPGDPYEQYV.